This T cell receptor (beta chain) stems from a study of OX40 agonist ivuxolimab in advanced cancers. This clone was counted only a few times. This table comes from immunoSEQ multiplex PCR, and its TCRdb copy is limited to in-frame clones, with some not included. The sample includes approximately 20,000 clones, more than 70% of them seen just once. This specimen consisted of CD4+ or CD8+ T cells sorted from blood, obtained in a trial of the OX40 agonist ivuxolimab. This sequence was found in an adult with an advanced solid tumor such as melanoma, head and neck, liver or kidney cancer.

CDR3 sequence reads: CASSHGQRQQPQHF. The CDR3, as DNA: TGCGCCAGCAGCCACGGGCAGAGGCAGCAGCCCCAGCATTTT. This chain uses TRBV4-1 with TRBJ1-5; D remains unclear. CDR3 length: 14 residues. Germline V CDR1 and CDR2: MGHRA, YSYEKL. V gave up 3 bases and J gave up 7 bases, with 13 bases separating them.